Listed below are T cell receptor beta chains from one sample, sequenced in a study of cytomegalovirus exposure and HLA in healthy donors. TCRdb's table, derived via immunoSEQ multiplex PCR, lists solely in-frame clones and lacks some. The data hold under 250,000 clones, with more than 75% observed a single time. Sequencing was performed on PBMCs. The receptor set was obtained from a human donor in good health. Each CDR3 is given with its conserved first and last residue. The D gene is left open where the match is weak. Size values are once, few and many counts, or a class for expanded clones, and some rows have none.

abundance,d_gene,v_gene,j_gene,CDR3nt,CDR3aa
-,-,TRBV27,TRBJ2-7,TGTGCCAGCAGTCTTTCGGCAGGAGGGTTAGGGGCGTTCGAGCAGTACTTC,CASSLSAGGLGAFEQYF
-,TRBD1,TRBV5-1,TRBJ1-2,TGCGCCAGCAGCTCTGGACAGGGCCGAAGGGATGGCTACACCTTC,CASSSGQGRRDGYTF
-,TRBD1,TRBV5-4,TRBJ2-7,TGTGCCAGCAGCGTACGGGACAGGGTTTACGAGCAGTACTTC,CASSVRDRVYEQYF
-,-,TRBV5-1,TRBJ2-5,TGCGCCAGCAGCTTGAGGAGTTGGTATCTCGGAGAGACCCAGTACTTC,CASSLRSWYLGETQYF
-,-,TRBV5-8,TRBJ1-5,TGTGCCAGCAGCTTGAACAGGGTAGGTGGCAATCAGCCCCAGCATTTT,CASSLNRVGGNQPQHF
-,TRBD2,TRBV5-4,TRBJ2-3,TGTGCCAGCAGCTTGTCGGGACTAGGCACAGATACGCAGTATTTT,CASSLSGLGTDTQYF
-,-,TRBV4-2,TRBJ2-4,TGTGCCAGCAGCCGTGAGGAGAAGGCCAAAAACATTCAGTACTTC,CASSREEKAKNIQYF
-,TRBD1,TRBV5-1,TRBJ1-6,TGCGCCAGCAGTTTTTTGTCCGCGAGCGGGACAGGTTTTGCCACCCTCCACTTT,CASSFLSASGTGFATLHF
once,-,TRBV28,TRBJ2-4,TGTGCCAGCAGTTTAGGCGGCCAGGGCAAAAACATTCAGTACTTC,CASSLGGQGKNIQYF
-,-,TRBV7-9,TRBJ2-7,TGTTCCAGCAGCCCGTCTAGCTCCTCCTACGAGCAGTACTTC,CSSSPSSSSYEQYF
-,TRBD1,TRBV6-6,TRBJ2-1,TGTGCCAGCAGTTCGCCGACAGGGGGCAGTGAGCAGTTCTTC,CASSSPTGGSEQFF
few,TRBD1,TRBV6-5,TRBJ2-2,TGTGCCAGCAGTGACAGGGACACCGGGGAGCTGTTTTTT,CASSDRDTGELFF
-,-,TRBV12-5,TRBJ1-5,TGTGCTAGTGCCCGACTTGACAGGCTAAATCAGCCCCAGCATTTT,CASARLDRLNQPQHF
-,-,TRBV27,TRBJ1-3,TGTGCCAGCAGTTACTCCGGGACTAGCGGGATAGGCCCCTCTGGAAACACCATATATTTT,CASSYSGTSGIGPSGNTIYF
-,TRBD2,TRBV5-8,TRBJ2-7,TGTGCCAGCAGCTTGGCCGTTCGACTAGCGGGAGCCCACGAGCAGTACTTC,CASSLAVRLAGAHEQYF
-,-,TRBV25-1,TRBJ2-2,TGTGCCACCAAAGGAGCGCAGGGCGGGGAGCTGTTTTTT,CATKGAQGGELFF
-,-,TRBV21-1,TRBJ2-1,TGTGCCAGCACCCGACTAGCGGGTTACAATGAGCAGTTCTTC,CASTRLAGYNEQFF
-,TRBD2,TRBV7-8,TRBJ2-1,TGTGCCAGCAGCATCCCCCCGTGGACGGATGGGACTAGCTGGGGCGGGGACAATGAGCAGTTCTTC,CASSIPPWTDGTSWGGDNEQFF
-,-,TRBV14,TRBJ2-7,TGTGCCAGCAGCCAAGACCCGTTATACGAGCAGTACTTC,CASSQDPLYEQYF
-,TRBD1,TRBV7-9,TRBJ2-7,TGTGCCAGCAGCTTGCAAGTAGGGACAGTCTACGAGCAGTACTTC,CASSLQVGTVYEQYF
-,-,TRBV5-4,TRBJ1-2,TGTGCCAGCAGCCTGGAGACAGTTGACTATGGCTACACCTTC,CASSLETVDYGYTF
-,TRBD2,TRBV7-2,TRBJ2-1,TGTGCCAGCAGCCCATACGGGACTAGCGATTACAATGAGCAGTTCTTC,CASSPYGTSDYNEQFF
-,TRBD1,TRBV11-2,TRBJ1-1,TGTGCCAGCCAACAGGGGGCTAACACTGAAGCTTTCTTT,CASQQGANTEAFF
-,-,TRBV11-2,TRBJ1-1,TGTGCCAGCAGCTTAGGTAGCCTCATGAACACTGAAGCTTTCTTT,CASSLGSLMNTEAFF
-,TRBD1,TRBV18,TRBJ1-1,TGTGCCAGCTCACCCTCACAGGGGGTAGGGAACACTGAAGCTTTCTTT,CASSPSQGVGNTEAFF
-,-,TRBV6-1,TRBJ1-1,TGTGCCAGCGAAGTCGGACAGCTGAACACTGAAGCTTTCTTT,CASEVGQLNTEAFF
few,-,TRBV7-9,TRBJ1-2,TGTGCCAGCAGCTTAGCGTGGTCACAGGTTGGTGGCTACACCTTC,CASSLAWSQVGGYTF
once,TRBD2,TRBV4-1,TRBJ2-7,TGCGCCAGCAGCCAAGATATCTTAGCGGGTGCGATTCCCTACGAGCAGTACTTC,CASSQDILAGAIPYEQYF
-,TRBD2,TRBV13,TRBJ2-1,TGTGCCAGCAGCTTCCTACTAGCGGGGTCCAATGAGCAGTTCTTC,CASSFLLAGSNEQFF
-,TRBD2,TRBV11-1,TRBJ2-3,TGTGCCAGCAGCCCGGGGGGGGTACGGACAGATACGCAGTATTTT,CASSPGGVRTDTQYF
-,-,TRBV29-1,TRBJ2-3,TGCAGCGCTATGAGAGACAGGGCCGCCGGGGGAGATACGCAGTATTTT,CSAMRDRAAGGDTQYF
-,TRBD2,TRBV7-2,TRBJ2-7,TGTGCCAGCAGGCCACAGGGGAGCGGGGGGGGCTACGAGCAGTACTTC,CASRPQGSGGGYEQYF
-,-,TRBV4-1,TRBJ1-3,TGCGCCAGCAGCCAGAATGACAGGTTCTCTGGAAACACCATATATTTT,CASSQNDRFSGNTIYF
-,-,TRBV5-6,TRBJ1-2,TGTGCCAGCAGCTTGGACAGGGTTTTCCTCACCTTC,CASSLDRVFLTF
-,TRBD2,TRBV7-3,TRBJ2-1,TGTGCCAGCAGCTTCGCCCCCCCAGGACTAGCGGGAGCGGTTGAGCAGTTCTTC,CASSFAPPGLAGAVEQFF
-,TRBD1,TRBV28,TRBJ1-5,TGTGCCAGCAGTTTCCCCCCTGCGACAGGGGGGGGTCAGCCCCAGCATTTT,CASSFPPATGGGQPQHF
once,TRBD2,TRBV16,TRBJ2-1,TGTGCCAGCAGCCACCATCGGGTAGCGGGGGGCTACAATGAGCAGTTCTTC,CASSHHRVAGGYNEQFF
-,TRBD2,TRBV25-1,TRBJ2-1,TGTGCCAGCAGACGAGGGGCGGGAGGGCCCTACAATGAGCAGTTCTTC,CASRRGAGGPYNEQFF
-,TRBD1,TRBV28,TRBJ1-5,TGTGCCAGCAGTTTCCTCGGGACAGACTTCGGCAATCAGCCCCAGCATTTT,CASSFLGTDFGNQPQHF
-,TRBD1,TRBV2,TRBJ1-5,TGTGCCAGCAGGAAAGGACAGGGGGATCAGCCCCAGCATTTT,CASRKGQGDQPQHF
-,-,TRBV6-5,TRBJ2-5,TGTGCCAGCACATCCGCCGGGGTGGAGACCCAGTACTTC,CASTSAGVETQYF